Following are 2 T cell receptor beta chains from one sample sequenced in a study of T-cell reconstitution after alpha-beta-depleted transplantation in children. TCRbeta library preparation incorporated unique molecular identifiers. TCRdb re-called the PCR reads through MiXCR, storing one row per CDR3 protein. The table records about 540,000 distinct CDR3 sequences, around 27% of them present only once. The specimen comprised PBMCs, sampled before TCRalphabeta/CD19-depleted stem cell transplant. These receptors were taken from a boy younger than two with Wiskott-Aldrich syndrome, due to receive a stem cell transplant.

The chain employs TRBV10-3 and TRBJ2-2, with 11 positions matching TRBD2. Per the germline V gene, CDR1 is ENHRY and CDR2 is SYGVKD. The CDR3 has 16 residues. Trimming took 6 bases from V and 6 from J; bases not matched to a gene: 9. The CDR3 bases are TGTGCCATCAGGCGGACTAGCGGGCGGGCCCCCGGGGAGCTGTTTTTT. It codes for CAIRRTSGRAPGELFF.

The V call is TRBV19, the J call TRBJ2-2, with D possibly being TRBD1 (5 bases). Looked up from germline, CDR1 is LNHDA and CDR2 is SQIVND (reference sequence). V lost 4 bases to trimming and J lost 0 bases, with 12 bases between them. The CDR3 has 16 residues. CDR3 nucleotide sequence: TGTGCCAGTAGTAAGTTCGACAGCACGAACACCGGGGAGCTGTTTTTT. It yields the protein CASSKFDSTNTGELFF.